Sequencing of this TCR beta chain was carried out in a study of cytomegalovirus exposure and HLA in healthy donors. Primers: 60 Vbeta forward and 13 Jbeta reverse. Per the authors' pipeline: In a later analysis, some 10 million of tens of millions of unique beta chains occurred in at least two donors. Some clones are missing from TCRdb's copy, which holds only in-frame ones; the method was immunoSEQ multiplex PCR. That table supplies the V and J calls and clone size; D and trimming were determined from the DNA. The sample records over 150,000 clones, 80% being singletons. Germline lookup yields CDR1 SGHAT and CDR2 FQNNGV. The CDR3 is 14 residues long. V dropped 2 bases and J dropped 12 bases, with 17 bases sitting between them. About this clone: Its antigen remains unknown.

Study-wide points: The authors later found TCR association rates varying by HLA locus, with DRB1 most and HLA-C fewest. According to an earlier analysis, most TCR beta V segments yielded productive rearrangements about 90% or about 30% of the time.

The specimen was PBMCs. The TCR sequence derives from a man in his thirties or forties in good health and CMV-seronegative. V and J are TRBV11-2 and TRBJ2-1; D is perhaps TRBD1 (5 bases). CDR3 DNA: TGTGCCAGCAGCTTAAGGGGTTCCACCCATGCGCAGTTCTTC. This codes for CASSLRGSTHAQFF.